This T cell receptor beta chain was recorded in a study of blood T cell repertoires in COVID-19. In the study overall: Spain, Italy and the United States supplied samples that represented acute and convalescent COVID-19. PBMCs, B-cell-depleted T cells, or T cells provided the cDNA or gDNA that made up the material.

Sequencing was performed with immunoSEQ multiplex PCR; in TCRdb, only in-frame clones are kept and a portion is missing. The sample has approximately 180,000 clones, around nine tenths seen once. During active infection, Seattle patients enrolled and were then monitored through disease. The V gene's germline CDR1 is MNHNS and CDR2 SASEGT. This CDR3 region has 15 residues. The V and J ends lost 2 bases and 2 bases, in that order; junction bases with no gene match: 6. The gene calls are TRBV6-1 and TRBJ2-7; 7 nucleotides line up with TRBD2. The origin of this receptor is a woman aged 70-85 years with COVID-19, enrolled during active disease. The sequenced sample consisted of peripheral blood. DNA for the CDR3: TGTGCCAGCAGTGAATCAGGGAGGGTCGCCTACGAGCAGTACTTC. Encoded protein: CASSESGRVAYEQYF.